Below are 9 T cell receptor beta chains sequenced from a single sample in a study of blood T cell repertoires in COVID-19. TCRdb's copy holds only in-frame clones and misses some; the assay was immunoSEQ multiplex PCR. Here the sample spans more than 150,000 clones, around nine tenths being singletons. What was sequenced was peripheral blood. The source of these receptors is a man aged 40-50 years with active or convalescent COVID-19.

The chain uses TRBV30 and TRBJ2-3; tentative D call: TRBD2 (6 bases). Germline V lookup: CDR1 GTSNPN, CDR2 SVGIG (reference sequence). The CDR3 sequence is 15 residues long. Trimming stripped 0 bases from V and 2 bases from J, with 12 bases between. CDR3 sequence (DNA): TGTGCCTGGAGTGTATCCGGGGGATCCACAGATACGCAGTATTTT. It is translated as CAWSVSGGSTDTQYF.

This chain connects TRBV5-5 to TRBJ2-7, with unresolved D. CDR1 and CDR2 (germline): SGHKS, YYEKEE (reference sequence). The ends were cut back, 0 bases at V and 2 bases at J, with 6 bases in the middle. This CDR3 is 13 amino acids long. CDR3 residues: CASSLEQTYEQYF. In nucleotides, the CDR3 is TGTGCCAGCAGCTTGGAACAGACCTACGAGCAGTACTTC.

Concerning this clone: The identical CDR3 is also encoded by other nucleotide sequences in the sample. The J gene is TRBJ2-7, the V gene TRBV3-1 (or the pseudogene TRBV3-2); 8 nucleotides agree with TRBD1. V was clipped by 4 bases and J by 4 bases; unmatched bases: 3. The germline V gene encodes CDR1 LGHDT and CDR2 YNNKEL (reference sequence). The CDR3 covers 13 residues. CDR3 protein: CASSPTGGYEQYF. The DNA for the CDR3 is TGTGCCAGCAGCCCCACAGGGGGATACGAGCAGTACTTC.

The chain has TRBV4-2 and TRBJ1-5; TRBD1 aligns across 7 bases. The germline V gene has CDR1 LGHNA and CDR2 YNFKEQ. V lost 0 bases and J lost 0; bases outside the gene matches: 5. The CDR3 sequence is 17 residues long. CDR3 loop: CASSQDMTGSSNQPQHF. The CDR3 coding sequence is TGTGCCAGCAGCCAAGATATGACAGGGTCTAGCAATCAGCCCCAGCATTTT.

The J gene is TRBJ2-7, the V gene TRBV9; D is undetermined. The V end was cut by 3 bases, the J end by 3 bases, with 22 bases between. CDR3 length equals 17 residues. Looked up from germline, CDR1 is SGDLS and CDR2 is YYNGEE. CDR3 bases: TGTGCCAGCAGCGCCCGACCATCTAGTGGCCCCTACTACGAGCAGTACTTC. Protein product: CASSARPSSGPYYEQYF. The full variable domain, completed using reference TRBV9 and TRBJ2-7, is DSGVTQTPKHLITATGQRVTLRCSPRSGDLSVYWYQQSLDQGLQFLIQYYNGEERAKGNILERFSAQQFPDLHSELNLSSLELGDSALYFCASSARPSSGPYYEQYFGPGTRLTVT.

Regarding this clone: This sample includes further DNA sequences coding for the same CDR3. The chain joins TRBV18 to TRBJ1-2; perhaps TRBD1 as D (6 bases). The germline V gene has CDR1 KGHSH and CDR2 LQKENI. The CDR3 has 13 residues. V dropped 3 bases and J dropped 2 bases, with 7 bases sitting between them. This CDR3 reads CASSPDRNYGYTF. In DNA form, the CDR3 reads TGTGCCAGCTCACCCGACAGGAACTATGGCTACACCTTC.

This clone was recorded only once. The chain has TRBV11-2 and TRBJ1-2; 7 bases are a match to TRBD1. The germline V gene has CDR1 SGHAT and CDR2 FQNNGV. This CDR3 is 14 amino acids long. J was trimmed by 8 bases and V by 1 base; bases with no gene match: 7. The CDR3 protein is CASSLVKGAQGYTF. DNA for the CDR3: TGTGCCAGCAGCTTAGTTAAGGGGGCGCAAGGCTACACCTTC.

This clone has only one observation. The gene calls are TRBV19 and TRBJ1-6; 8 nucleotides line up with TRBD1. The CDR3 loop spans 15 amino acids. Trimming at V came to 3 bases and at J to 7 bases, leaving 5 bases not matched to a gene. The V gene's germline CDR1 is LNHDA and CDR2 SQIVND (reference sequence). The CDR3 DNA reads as TGTGCCAGTAGTATTTGGGGACAGGAAAATTCACCCCTCCACTTT. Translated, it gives CASSIWGQENSPLHF.

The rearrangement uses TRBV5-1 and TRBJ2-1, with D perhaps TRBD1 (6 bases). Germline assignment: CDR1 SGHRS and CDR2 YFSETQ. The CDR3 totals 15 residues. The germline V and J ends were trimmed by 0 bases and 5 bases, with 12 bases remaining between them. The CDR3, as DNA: TGCGCCAGCAGCTTGGCCGTTCCAGGGGACAATGAGCAGTTCTTC. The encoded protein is CASSLAVPGDNEQFF.